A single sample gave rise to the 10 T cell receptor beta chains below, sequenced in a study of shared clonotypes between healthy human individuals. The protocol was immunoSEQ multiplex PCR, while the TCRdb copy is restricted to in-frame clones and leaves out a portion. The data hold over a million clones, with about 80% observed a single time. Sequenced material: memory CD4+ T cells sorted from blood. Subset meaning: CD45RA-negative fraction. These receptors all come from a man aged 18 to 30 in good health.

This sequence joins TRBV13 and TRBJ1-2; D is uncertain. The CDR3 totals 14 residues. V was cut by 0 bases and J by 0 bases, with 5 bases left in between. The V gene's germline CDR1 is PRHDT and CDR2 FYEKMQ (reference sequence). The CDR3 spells CASSLGISNYGYTF. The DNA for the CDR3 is TGTGCCAGCAGCTTAGGGATCTCTAACTATGGCTACACCTTC.

The CDR3 DNA reads as TGTGCCAGCAGCGTCTCTAGCGGGGGGCGAGGGGAGCAGTTCTTC. Protein sequence: CASSVSSGGRGEQFF. The genes are TRBV9 and TRBJ2-1; 11 nucleotides line up with TRBD2. V shed 2 bases and J 10 bases; nucleotides not matched to a gene: 8. Germline CDR1 reads SGDLS; CDR2 reads YYNGEE. The CDR3 totals 15 residues.

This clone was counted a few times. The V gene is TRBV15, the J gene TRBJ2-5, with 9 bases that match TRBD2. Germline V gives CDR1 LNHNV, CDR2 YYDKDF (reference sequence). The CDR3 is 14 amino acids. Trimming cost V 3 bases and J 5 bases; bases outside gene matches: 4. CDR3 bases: TGTGCCACCAGCAGGATGCGGGGGGGGGAGACCCAGTACTTC. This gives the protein CATSRMRGGETQYF. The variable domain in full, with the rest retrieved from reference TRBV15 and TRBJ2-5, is DAMVIQNPRYQVTQFGKPVTLSCSQTLNHNVMYWYQQKSSQAPKLLFHYYDKDFNNEADTPDNFQSRRPNTSFCFLDIRSPGLGDTAMYLCATSRMRGGETQYFGPGTRLLVL.

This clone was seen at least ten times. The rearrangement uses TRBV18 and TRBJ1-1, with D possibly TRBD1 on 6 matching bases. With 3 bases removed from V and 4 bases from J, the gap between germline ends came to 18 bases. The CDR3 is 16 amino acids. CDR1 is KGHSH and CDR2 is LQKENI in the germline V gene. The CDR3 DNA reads TGTGCCAGCTCACCTGACCCCATGGGGGCGGGCACTGAAGCTTTCTTT. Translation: CASSPDPMGAGTEAFF.

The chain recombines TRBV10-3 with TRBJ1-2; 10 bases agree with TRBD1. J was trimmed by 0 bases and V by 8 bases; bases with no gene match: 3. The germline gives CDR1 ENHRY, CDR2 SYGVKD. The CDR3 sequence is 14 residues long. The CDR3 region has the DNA TGTGCCATCGGGACAGGGGCCGCTAACTATGGCTACACCTTC. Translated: CAIGTGAANYGYTF.

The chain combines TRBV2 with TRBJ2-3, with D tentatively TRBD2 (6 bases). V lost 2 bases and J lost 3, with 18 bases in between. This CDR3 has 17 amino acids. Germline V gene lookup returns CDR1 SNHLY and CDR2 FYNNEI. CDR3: CASSESQGLYMTDTQYF. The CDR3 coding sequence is TGTGCCAGCAGTGAAAGCCAGGGACTCTACATGACAGATACGCAGTATTTT.

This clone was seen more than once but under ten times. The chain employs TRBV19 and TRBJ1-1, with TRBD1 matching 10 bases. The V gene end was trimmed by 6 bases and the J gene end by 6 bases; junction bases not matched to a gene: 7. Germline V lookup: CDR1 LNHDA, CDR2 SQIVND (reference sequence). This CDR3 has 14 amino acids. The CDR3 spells CASSGQGERAEAFF. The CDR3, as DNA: TGTGCCAGTAGCGGACAGGGGGAACGGGCTGAAGCTTTCTTT.

The CDR3 region is CASRLQGNNEQFF. The CDR3 nucleotides read TGTGCCAGCAGACTACAGGGGAACAATGAGCAGTTCTTC. The V and J genes are TRBV28 and TRBJ2-1; 7 bases fit TRBD1. The CDR3 consists of 13 residues. V dropped 6 bases and J dropped 5; count of bases not matched to a gene: 4. Germline assignment: CDR1 MDHEN and CDR2 SYDVKM.

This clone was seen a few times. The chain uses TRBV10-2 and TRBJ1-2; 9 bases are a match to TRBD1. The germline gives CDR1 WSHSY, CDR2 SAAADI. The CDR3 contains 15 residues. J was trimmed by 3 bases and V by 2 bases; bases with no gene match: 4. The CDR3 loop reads CASSEGQGIYYGYTF. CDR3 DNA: TGCGCCAGCAGTGAGGGACAGGGGATTTACTATGGCTACACCTTC.

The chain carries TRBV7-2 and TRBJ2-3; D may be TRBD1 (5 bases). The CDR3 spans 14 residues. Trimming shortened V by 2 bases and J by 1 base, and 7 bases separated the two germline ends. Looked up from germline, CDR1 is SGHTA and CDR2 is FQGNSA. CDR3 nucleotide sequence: TGTGCCAGCAGCTTACTAGGGGGCACAGATACGCAGTATTTT. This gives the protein CASSLLGGTDTQYF.